Sequencing of this T cell receptor beta chain was carried out in a study of cytomegalovirus exposure and HLA in healthy donors. Study-wide results and caveats: In a later analysis, the majority of CMV-associated beta chains seemingly showed HLA restriction.

Healthy people donating bone marrow made up the donors. CDR1 is SEHNR, CDR2 FQNEAQ, per germline (reference sequence). The CDR3 consists of 17 residues. The junction had 12 bases not matched to a gene; V was cut back by 5 bases and J by 3 bases. The PCR ran on 60 Vbeta and 13 Jbeta primers. Sequenced by immunoSEQ multiplex PCR; TCRdb stores in-frame clones only, minus some. This sample's table has 200,000 or so clones. Of note for this clone: Its antigen remains unknown.

This TCR came from a girl aged 2 to 9 in good health and CMV-seropositive. The sample taken for sequencing was PBMCs. V gene TRBV7-9 combines with J gene TRBJ1-3; TRBD1 aligns across 8 bases. The CDR3 DNA reads as TGTGCCAGCAGCGATCGGACAGGGCGGCGAGTTGGAAACACCATATATTTT. Protein sequence: CASSDRTGRRVGNTIYF.